Shown below are 30 T cell receptor beta chains from a single sample sequenced in a study of PD-1 blockade in classical Hodgkin lymphoma. Exposure to brentuximab vedotin varied, and each patient had relapsed following autologous stem cell transplantation. Magnetic negative selection, applied to thawed PBMCs, was used to isolate the CD8+ T cells. Using immunoSEQ multiplex PCR, the repertoire was profiled, and TCRdb retains in-frame clones only, with some absent. The sample has roughly 5,700 clones, 65% to 85% seen once; the top ten hold approximately 10%. The sample in question was CD8+ T cells from blood, obtained at baseline. The origin of the receptors is a human donor with classical Hodgkin lymphoma.

The rearrangement links TRBV2 to TRBJ2-7; 12 positions match TRBD1. The CDR3 runs to 20 residues. The J segment lost 3 bases and the V segment lost 7 bases, leaving 22 bases of the junction unmatched. Germline-derived CDR1 and CDR2 are SNHLY and FYNNEI. CDR3 sequence: CASTPGGQGASGGYYYEQYF. The DNA for the CDR3 is TGTGCCAGCACCCCCGGGGGACAGGGGGCCTCCGGGGGGTACTACTACGAGCAGTACTTC.

The CDR3 here is CSARDRGSEAFF. Written as DNA, the CDR3 is TGCAGCGCTCGGGACAGGGGGTCTGAAGCTTTCTTT. The chain has TRBV29-1 and TRBJ1-1, with 11 bases lining up with TRBD1. Germline-derived CDR1 and CDR2 are SQVTM and ANQGSEA. The junction had 4 bases not matched to a gene; V was cut back by 7 bases and J by 6 bases. The CDR3 extends over 12 amino acids.

This clone rates as large (0.1 to 1%). V and J are TRBV5-6 and TRBJ1-1; D ambiguous. The germline V and J ends were trimmed by 5 bases and 1 base, with 9 bases remaining between them. This CDR3 spans 13 amino acids. The germline V gene has CDR1 SGHDT and CDR2 YYEEEE. CDR3 in amino acids: CASSWEGNTEAFF. In nucleotides, the CDR3 is TGTGCCAGCAGTTGGGAGGGGAACACTGAAGCTTTCTTT.

This clone was found a few times. The chain couples TRBV2 to TRBJ1-2; maybe TRBD1 (6 bases). This CDR3 spans 15 amino acids. V was cut by 0 bases and J by 5 bases, with 13 bases left in between. Germline loops: CDR1 SNHLY, CDR2 FYNNEI. The CDR3 DNA sequence: TGTGCCAGCAGTGAAGCGCGAAGGGGGGAGTATGGCTACACCTTC. It encodes CASSEARRGEYGYTF.

This chain joins TRBV10-3 and TRBJ2-1; TRBD1 might be the D (5 bases). V lost 6 bases and J 4 bases, leaving 10 bases between the germline ends. This CDR3 region has 13 residues. Germline CDR1 ENHRY, CDR2 SYGVKD. The CDR3 region has the DNA TGTGCCATCAGCCAAGGGGCGTACAATGAGCAGTTCTTC. Translating gives CAISQGAYNEQFF.

In its sample, this clone was seen once. V is TRBV27 and J is TRBJ1-4; 8 bases map to TRBD1. Unmatched junction bases numbered 2, after V lost 5 bases and J lost 6 bases. The CDR3 totals 13 residues. Germline-derived CDR1 and CDR2 are MNHEY and SMNVEV (reference sequence). CDR3 sequence: CASSMTGDEKLFF. CDR3 nucleotides: TGTGCCAGCAGTATGACAGGGGATGAAAAACTGTTTTTT.

By frequency in the sample, this clone is hyperexpanded (1% or more). V and J are TRBV19 and TRBJ1-1, with TRBD1 matching 8 bases. The CDR3 loop spans 15 amino acids. Trimming cost V 5 bases and J 5 bases; bases outside gene matches: 10. CDR1 and CDR2 (germline): LNHDA, SQIVND (reference sequence). The CDR3 coding sequence is TGTGCCAGTAGTCCCCGACCGACAGGGGAAACTGAAGCTTTCTTT. Translated, it gives CASSPRPTGETEAFF.

The chain is built from TRBV28 and TRBJ2-2; 7 bases are a match to TRBD1. CDR3 length: 15 amino acids. Germline-derived CDR1 and CDR2 are MDHEN and SYDVKM. The V and J ends lost 6 bases and 1 base, in that order; junction bases with no gene match: 5. As DNA, the CDR3 is TGTGCCAGCAGATACCGGGACAGGAACACCGGGGAGCTGTTTTTT. Amino acids: CASRYRDRNTGELFF. The variable domain in full, with the rest retrieved from reference TRBV28 and TRBJ2-2, is DVKVTQSSRYLVKRTGEKVFLECVQDMDHENMFWYRQDPGLGLRLIYFSYDVKMKEKGDIPEGYSVSREKKERFSLILESASTNQTSMYLCASRYRDRNTGELFFGEGSRLTVL.

This clone was detected once. The chain joins TRBV9 to TRBJ2-2; 7 bases fit TRBD1. The CDR3 sequence is 14 residues long. J gave up 4 bases and V 7 bases, and 7 bases lay outside the gene matches. Germline V gene data show CDR1 as SGDLS and CDR2 as YYNGEE. In DNA form, the CDR3 reads TGTGCCAGCTCAACAGGGGATGGCACCGGGGAGCTGTTTTTT. It yields the protein CASSTGDGTGELFF.

J is TRBJ2-5 and V is TRBV7-9; D is unresolved. Matching the DNA end better, TRBJ2-7 makes the J call doubtful. Germline V gene sequence: CDR1 SEHNR, CDR2 FQNEAQ (reference sequence). This CDR3 spans 13 amino acids. This chain's CDR3 is CASSLAPDYEQYF. In DNA, the CDR3 is TGTGCCAGCAGCTTAGCCCCAGACTACGAGCAGTACTTC.

As DNA, the CDR3 is TGCGCCAGCAGCCAAGAATGGGAGCAGGTTTCCTACAATGAGCAGTTCTTC. It yields the protein CASSQEWEQVSYNEQFF. This chain uses TRBV4-3 with TRBJ2-1; maybe TRBD2 (5 bases). The ends were cut back, 0 bases at V and 1 base at J, with 13 bases in the middle. Germline values: CDR1 LGHNA, CDR2 YSLEER. The CDR3 is 17 amino acids.

The chain combines TRBV19 with TRBJ1-5; 7 bases are shared with TRBD1. Unmatched junction bases numbered 9, after V lost 6 bases and J lost 10 bases. CDR3 size: 13 residues. Germline CDR1 is LNHDA and CDR2 is SQIVND (reference sequence). The CDR3 protein is CASSLTGRAPQHF. CDR3 sequence (DNA): TGTGCCAGTAGCTTGACAGGGAGGGCTCCCCAGCATTTT.

This clone was seen once. The chain joins TRBV29-1 to TRBJ2-2; tentative D call: TRBD2 (5 bases). V was cut by 3 bases and J by 1 base, with 6 bases left in between. The length of the CDR3 is 13 residues. Germline V gene data show CDR1 as SQVTM and CDR2 as ANQGSEA. The CDR3 DNA reads as TGCAGCGTTGATCGGGAGAACACCGGGGAGCTGTTTTTT. It codes for CSVDRENTGELFF.

J is TRBJ2-1 and V is TRBV5-4, with TRBD2 as a possible D gene (6 bases). There are 14 residues in the CDR3. The germline gives CDR1 SGHNT, CDR2 YYREEE (reference sequence). The germline V and J ends were trimmed by 0 bases and 8 bases, with 12 bases remaining between them. CDR3 sequence: CASSLAGGRDEQFF. The CDR3 DNA sequence: TGTGCCAGCAGCTTGGCCGGGGGAAGGGATGAGCAGTTCTTC. The full variable domain, its missing parts supplied by reference TRBV5-4 and TRBJ2-1, is ETGVTQSPTHLIKTRGQQVTLRCSSQSGHNTVSWYQQALGQGPQFIFQYYREEENGRGNFPPRFSGLQFPNYSSELNVNALELDDSALYLCASSLAGGRDEQFFGPGTRLTVL.

The genes are TRBV19 and TRBJ2-7; 10 bases fit TRBD1. This CDR3 is built from 13 residues. Germline CDR1 and CDR2: LNHDA and SQIVND (reference sequence). Trimming took 8 bases from V and 3 from J; bases not matched to a gene: 4. The CDR3, as DNA: TGTGCCAGTGGTCGGACAGGGGGCTACGAGCAGTACTTC. This encodes CASGRTGGYEQYF.

The V and J genes are TRBV19 and TRBJ1-2; 7 nucleotides align to TRBD1. Germline V gene sequence: CDR1 LNHDA, CDR2 SQIVND (reference sequence). The CDR3 spans 16 residues. J lost 3 bases, V lost 3 bases, and 10 bases had no gene match. The DNA for the CDR3 is TGTGCCAGTAGTATCAAAAGGGGGGACAGCTACTATGGCTACACCTTC. Translated, it gives CASSIKRGDSYYGYTF.

J is TRBJ2-7 and V is TRBV28; D is uncertain. The CDR3 extends over 12 amino acids. Per the germline V gene, CDR1 is MDHEN and CDR2 is SYDVKM. Trimming took off 5 bases at V and 2 bases at J, with 7 bases between the two ends. CDR3 nucleotide sequence: TGTGCCAGCAGTGACCGTGCCTACGAGCAGTACTTC. This gives the protein CASSDRAYEQYF.

The rearrangement uses TRBV9 and TRBJ1-4; D not certain. The CDR3 is made up of 13 amino acids. The germline V gene encodes CDR1 SGDLS and CDR2 YYNGEE. The V end lost 0 bases, the J end lost 8 bases, and 8 bases lay between the germline ends. The CDR3 DNA follows: TGTGCCAGCAGCGTAGACGGGAGAGAAAAACTGTTTTTT. This encodes CASSVDGREKLFF. The variable domain in full, completed from reference TRBV9 and TRBJ1-4, reads DSGVTQTPKHLITATGQRVTLRCSPRSGDLSVYWYQQSLDQGLQFLIQYYNGEERAKGNILERFSAQQFPDLHSELNLSSLELGDSALYFCASSVDGREKLFFGSGTQLSVL.

The chain uses TRBV7-9 and TRBJ2-7; D is ambiguous. This CDR3 has 12 amino acids. Per germline, CDR1 SEHNR and CDR2 FQNEAQ (reference sequence). V lost 5 bases and J lost 6, with 11 bases in between. CDR3 in DNA: TGTGCCAGCAGCCCCAGCCAGCTCGAGCAGTACTTC. As protein: CASSPSQLEQYF. The whole variable domain, remainder taken from reference TRBV7-9 and TRBJ2-7, is DTGVSQNPRHKITKRGQNVTFRCDPISEHNRLYWYRQTLGQGPEFLTYFQNEAQLEKSRLLSDRFSAERPKGSFSTLEIQRTEQGDSAMYLCASSPSQLEQYFGPGTRLTVT.

The chain links TRBV7-6 to TRBJ2-1, with D uncertain. Germline CDR1 is SGHVS and CDR2 is FNYEAQ. The V gene lost 0 bases and the J gene lost 2 bases, with 5 bases spanning the gap. The CDR3 spans 14 residues. Here the CDR3 reads CASSLAVPYNEQFF. Here the CDR3 DNA reads TGTGCCAGCAGCTTAGCGGTCCCCTACAATGAGCAGTTCTTC.

The chain carries TRBV1 and TRBJ2-2; the DNA was not used to check the table's D call, TRBD1. TRBV1 is a pseudogene. This CDR3 spans 16 amino acids. The DNA of the CDR3 is TGCACCAGCAGCTTCTCGACAGGGGCTCCCCCCGGGGAGCTGTTTTTT. Protein product: CTSSFSTGAPPGELFF.

This chain links TRBV14 with TRBJ2-1; 7 bases line up with TRBD2. V shed 1 base and J 6 bases; nucleotides not matched to a gene: 15. CDR1 and CDR2 (germline): SGHDN, FVKESK. The CDR3 contains 18 residues. This chain's CDR3 is CASSQVYRLGGGLNEQFF. DNA for the CDR3: TGTGCCAGCAGCCAAGTCTATCGTCTCGGCGGGGGTCTCAATGAGCAGTTCTTC.

The rearrangement uses TRBV30 and TRBJ2-3; D possibly uses TRBD1 or TRBD2 (6 bases each). Germline CDR1 is GTSNPN and CDR2 is SVGIG (reference sequence). Trimming took off 1 base at V and 6 bases at J, with 11 bases between the two ends. CDR3 length equals 13 residues. In DNA form, the CDR3 reads TGTGCCTGGAGTGGGGGGGCTGGGGATACGCAGTATTTT. This gives the protein CAWSGGAGDTQYF.

This chain uses TRBV13 with TRBJ2-3; possibly TRBD2 for D (5 bases). Germline assignment: CDR1 PRHDT and CDR2 FYEKMQ (reference sequence). V lost 6 bases and J 0 bases, leaving 10 bases between the germline ends. There are 14 residues in the CDR3. The CDR3 spells CASSHRGSTDTQYF. The CDR3 nucleotides are TGTGCCAGCAGTCACCGAGGGAGCACAGATACGCAGTATTTT. The variable domain in full, with the rest retrieved from reference TRBV13 and TRBJ2-3, is AAGVIQSPRHLIKEKRETATLKCYPIPRHDTVYWYQQGPGQDPQFLISFYEKMQSDKGSIPDRFSAQQFSDYHSELNMSSLELGDSALYFCASSHRGSTDTQYFGPGTRLTVL.

The chain carries TRBV5-8 and TRBJ2-7; D possibly corresponds to TRBD1 (5 bases). With 0 bases removed from V and 5 bases from J, the gap between germline ends came to 6 bases. The CDR3 consists of 12 residues. The germline gives CDR1 SGHTS, CDR2 YDEGEE. CDR3 region: CASSLEGNEQYF. The DNA for the CDR3 is TGTGCCAGCAGCTTGGAGGGGAACGAGCAGTACTTC.

This clone has only a few counts. The V gene is TRBV19, the J gene TRBJ1-1, with D unresolved. This CDR3 has 14 amino acids. CDR1 and CDR2 from the germline V gene are LNHDA and SQIVND (reference sequence). Trimming removed 7 bases at V and 2 bases at J, with 14 bases between. CDR3 loop: CASTVGKGNTEAFF. In DNA, the CDR3 is TGTGCCAGTACCGTCGGAAAGGGTAACACTGAAGCTTTCTTT.

V is TRBV13 and J is TRBJ2-2; 13 positions agree with TRBD2. The CDR3 spans 16 residues. With V trimmed by 3 bases and J by 5 bases, 3 bases remained unmatched. The germline V gene has CDR1 PRHDT and CDR2 FYEKMQ (reference sequence). CDR3: CASSLGGLAGTGELFF. CDR3 in DNA: TGTGCCAGCAGCTTGGGGGGACTAGCGGGGACCGGGGAGCTGTTTTTT.

This chain connects TRBV7-3 to TRBJ2-1, with D perhaps being TRBD1 or TRBD2 (5 bases each). CDR1 is SGHTA and CDR2 is FQGTGA in the germline V gene. CDR3 length: 12 residues. The V gene lost 3 bases and the J gene lost 5 bases, with 5 bases spanning the gap. The CDR3 nucleotides read TGTGCCAGCAGCTTGGGGGACAATGAGCAGTTCTTC. Encoded protein: CASSLGDNEQFF. Filled out from reference TRBV7-3 and TRBJ2-1, the complete variable domain reads GAGVSQTPSNKVTEKGKYVELRCDPISGHTALYWYRQSLGQGPEFLIYFQGTGAADDSGLPNDRFFAVRPEGSVSTLKIQRTERGDSAVYLCASSLGDNEQFFGPGTRLTVL.

V and J are TRBV11-2 and TRBJ1-3; 8 nucleotides align to TRBD1. Germline V gene data show CDR1 as SGHAT and CDR2 as FQNNGV. CDR3 length: 18 residues. J gave up 0 bases and V 3 bases, and 10 bases lay outside the gene matches. CDR3 nucleotides: TGTGCCAGCAGCTTCCTCTCCTCAGGGGGCCTCTCTGGAAACACCATATATTTT. This encodes CASSFLSSGGLSGNTIYF.

This clone was seen a few times. J is TRBJ1-6 and V is TRBV19; D not certain. The CDR3 loop spans 13 amino acids. Trimming left V 6 bases short and J 9 bases short, with 12 bases between. In germline, CDR1 is LNHDA, CDR2 SQIVND (reference sequence). CDR3 in DNA: TGTGCCAGTAGCGGAGGTGCTAGTTCACCCCTCCACTTT. Protein sequence: CASSGGASSPLHF.